Below, 9 T cell receptor beta chains from the same sample are listed, as sequenced in a study of cytomegalovirus exposure and HLA in healthy donors. Amplification used 60 Vbeta primers and 13 Jbeta primers. Libraries were prepared by immunoSEQ multiplex PCR; TCRdb keeps only in-frame clonotypes and omits some of them. Its table records about 150,000 clones. Sequenced material: PBMCs. The receptors originated from a woman in her fifties or sixties in good health and CMV-seronegative.

The chain links TRBV18 to TRBJ2-3; maybe TRBD1 (5 bases). Germline V gene data show CDR1 as KGHSH and CDR2 as LQKENI. This CDR3 is 18 amino acids long. V was clipped by 3 bases and J by 6 bases, with 25 bases between them. The CDR3 DNA sequence: TGTGCCAGCTCACCTGGTTTGAGGTCAGGACAATCCGTTGATACGCAGTATTTT. This translates into CASSPGLRSGQSVDTQYF.

The chain joins TRBV9 to TRBJ1-5, with D possibly matching TRBD1 (6 bases). The CDR3 sequence is 15 residues long. Germline V gene lookup returns CDR1 SGDLS and CDR2 YYNGEE. The V gene lost 0 bases and the J gene lost 4 bases, with 11 bases spanning the gap. The CDR3 sequence is CASSVGTGRNQPQHF. CDR3 DNA: TGTGCCAGCAGCGTAGGCACAGGGAGAAATCAGCCCCAGCATTTT.

The V call is TRBV4-1, the J call TRBJ2-5; D gene ambiguous. Germline CDR1 is MGHRA and CDR2 is YSYEKL. Trimming pared 0 bases from V and 13 bases from J, leaving 15 bases between. The CDR3 contains 13 residues. For the CDR3, the DNA is TGCGCCAGCAGCCAAGATGGAACTAACGTTCTGTACTTC. The encoded protein is CASSQDGTNVLYF.

The chain uses TRBV19 and TRBJ2-2, with D possibly being TRBD2 (5 bases). The germline V gene encodes CDR1 LNHDA and CDR2 SQIVND (reference sequence). This CDR3 has 15 residues. V gave up 6 bases and J gave up 0 bases, with 11 bases separating them. CDR3 region: CASSPWGANTGELFF. CDR3 DNA: TGTGCCAGTAGCCCTTGGGGAGCGAACACCGGGGAGCTGTTTTTT.

This chain connects TRBV5-1 to TRBJ2-2; 9 bases are a match to TRBD2. Germline CDR1 and CDR2: SGHRS and YFSETQ. Germline trimming cut 2 bases from V and 7 bases from J; bases unmatched to any gene: 6. The CDR3 spans 15 residues. CDR3 in amino acids: CASSLVAGADGELFF. For the CDR3, the DNA is TGCGCCAGCAGCTTAGTAGCGGGAGCCGACGGGGAGCTGTTTTTT.

J is TRBJ1-5 and V is TRBV19; a possible D gene is TRBD1 (5 bases). CDR3 length: 16 residues. Between the trimmed V and J ends, which lost 5 bases and 1 base, there was a span of 15 bases. CDR1 is LNHDA, CDR2 SQIVND, per germline (reference sequence). CDR3 DNA sequence: TGTGCCAGTAGTCATTCCACAGGAAGCAGCAATCAGCCCCAGCATTTT. This translates into CASSHSTGSSNQPQHF.

J is TRBJ1-1 and V is TRBV7-8; unclear D gene. Germline V CDR1 and CDR2: SGHVS, FQNEAQ. V lost 3 bases and J 1 base, leaving 6 bases between the germline ends. The CDR3 extends over 13 amino acids. The CDR3 loop is CASSFAENTEAFF. In nucleotides, the CDR3 is TGTGCCAGCAGCTTCGCAGAGAACACTGAAGCTTTCTTT.

The chain uses TRBV6-1 and TRBJ2-7, with 10 bases fitting TRBD2. Trimming removed 6 bases from V and 6 bases from J; junction bases left unmatched: 8. Germline V gene lookup returns CDR1 MNHNS and CDR2 SASEGT. This CDR3 spans 14 amino acids. CDR3 nucleotides: TGTGCCAGCAGGCCAGCGGGAGGGCTCGTCGAGCAGTACTTC. This encodes CASRPAGGLVEQYF.

The chain combines TRBV28 with TRBJ2-1; D might be TRBD1 (5 bases). The ends were cut back, 6 bases at V and 8 bases at J, with 14 bases in the middle. Looked up from germline, CDR1 is MDHEN and CDR2 is SYDVKM. The CDR3 sequence is 13 residues long. The CDR3 sequence is CASRHLGADEQFF. Here the CDR3 DNA reads TGTGCCAGCAGGCACCTAGGGGCCGATGAGCAGTTCTTC.